The clone carrying this TCR beta chain has a handful of counts. No antigen is known for it. Per the germline V gene, CDR1 is SNHLY and CDR2 is FYNNEI. There are 14 residues in the CDR3. V gave up 6 bases and J gave up 6 bases, with 14 bases separating them. The data stem from a study of glioma-infiltrating T cells. Study-wide findings and caveats: Gliomas, especially low-grade, showed above-expected tissue-blood divergence; non-neoplastic patients showed below. Tissue and blood shared very few CDR3 sequences.

Amplification of TCR alpha and beta CDR3 regions from RNA used iRepertoire nested multiplex PCR. Input was roughly 85-450 ng of tissue mRNA or PBMC total RNA. TCRdb re-called the multiplex PCR reads with MiXCR, one entry per CDR3 protein. The profile shows some 2,400 distinct CDR3 sequences, around 73% of them singletons. The sample was glioma tissue, nonneoplastic brain tissue, or PBMCs (not recorded which). V gene TRBV2 combines with J gene TRBJ1-4, with a tentative D call TRBD1 (5 bases). The receptor's source is a human donor with low-grade glioma or glioblastoma, undergoing nonglioma brain surgery, or in good health (not recorded which). This chain's CDR3 is CASRQGRGDEKLFF. In nucleotides, the CDR3 is TGTGCCAGCAGGCAGGGCCGGGGAGATGAAAAACTGTTTTTT.